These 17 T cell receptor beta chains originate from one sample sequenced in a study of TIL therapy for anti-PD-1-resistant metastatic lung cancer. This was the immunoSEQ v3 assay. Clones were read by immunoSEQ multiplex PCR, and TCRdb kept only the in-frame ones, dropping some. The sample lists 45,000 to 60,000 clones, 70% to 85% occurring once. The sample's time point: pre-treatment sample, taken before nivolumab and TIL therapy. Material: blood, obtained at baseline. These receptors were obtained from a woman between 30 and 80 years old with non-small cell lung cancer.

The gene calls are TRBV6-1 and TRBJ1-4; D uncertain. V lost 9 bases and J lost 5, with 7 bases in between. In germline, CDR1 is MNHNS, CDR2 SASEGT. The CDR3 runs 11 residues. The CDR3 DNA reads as TGTGCCAGTGGCAGAAATGAAAAACTGTTTTTT. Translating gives CASGRNEKLFF.

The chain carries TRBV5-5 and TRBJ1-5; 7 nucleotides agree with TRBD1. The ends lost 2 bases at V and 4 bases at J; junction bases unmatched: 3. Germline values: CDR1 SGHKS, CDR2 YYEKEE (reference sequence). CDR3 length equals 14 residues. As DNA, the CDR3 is TGTGCCAGCAGCTTTGGACAGGAGAATCAGCCCCAGCATTTT. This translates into CASSFGQENQPQHF.

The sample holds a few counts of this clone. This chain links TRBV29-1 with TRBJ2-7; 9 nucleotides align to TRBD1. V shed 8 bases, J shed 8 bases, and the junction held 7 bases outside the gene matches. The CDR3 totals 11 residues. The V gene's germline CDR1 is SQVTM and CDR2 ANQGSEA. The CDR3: CSTATGGKQYF. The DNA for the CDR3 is TGCAGCACCGCGACAGGGGGTAAGCAGTACTTC.

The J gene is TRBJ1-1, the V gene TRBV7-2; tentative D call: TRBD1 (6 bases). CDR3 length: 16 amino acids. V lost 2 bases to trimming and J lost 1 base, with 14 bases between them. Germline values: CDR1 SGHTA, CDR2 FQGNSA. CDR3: CASSLNAPTGNTEAFF. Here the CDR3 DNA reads TGTGCCAGCAGCTTAAACGCTCCGACAGGGAACACTGAAGCTTTCTTT. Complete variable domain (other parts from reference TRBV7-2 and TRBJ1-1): GAGVSQSPSNKVTEKGKDVELRCDPISGHTALYWYRQSLGQGLEFLIYFQGNSAPDKSGLPSDRFSAERTGGSVSTLTIQRTQQEDSAVYLCASSLNAPTGNTEAFFGQGTRLTVV.

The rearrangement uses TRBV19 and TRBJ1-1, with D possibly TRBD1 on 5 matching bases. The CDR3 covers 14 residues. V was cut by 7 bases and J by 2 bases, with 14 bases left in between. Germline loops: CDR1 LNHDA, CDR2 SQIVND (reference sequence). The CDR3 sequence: CASTLGVQNTEAFF. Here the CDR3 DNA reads TGTGCCAGTACCTTAGGGGTCCAAAACACTGAAGCTTTCTTT.

This chain's CDR3 is CASSPQDSGLGSDTQYF. CDR3 nucleotides: TGTGCCAGCTCACCTCAAGATAGCGGTCTCGGATCAGATACGCAGTATTTT. The chain links TRBV18 to TRBJ2-3, with a tentative D call TRBD2 (6 bases). CDR3 length: 17 amino acids. Germline V CDR1 and CDR2: KGHSH, LQKENI. Trimming left V 3 bases short and J 4 bases short, with 20 bases between.

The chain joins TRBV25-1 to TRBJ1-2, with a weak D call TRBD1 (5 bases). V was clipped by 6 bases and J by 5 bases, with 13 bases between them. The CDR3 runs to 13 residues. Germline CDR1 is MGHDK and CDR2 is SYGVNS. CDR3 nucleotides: TGTGCCAGCAGCGAGGCAGGGAGATATGGCTACACCTTC. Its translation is CASSEAGRYGYTF.

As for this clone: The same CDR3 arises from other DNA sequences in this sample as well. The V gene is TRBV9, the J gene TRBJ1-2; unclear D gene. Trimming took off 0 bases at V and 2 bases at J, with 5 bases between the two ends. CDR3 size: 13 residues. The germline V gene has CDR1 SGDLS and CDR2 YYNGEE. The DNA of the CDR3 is TGTGCCAGCAGCGTAGTCGGAAACTATGGCTACACCTTC. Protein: CASSVVGNYGYTF.

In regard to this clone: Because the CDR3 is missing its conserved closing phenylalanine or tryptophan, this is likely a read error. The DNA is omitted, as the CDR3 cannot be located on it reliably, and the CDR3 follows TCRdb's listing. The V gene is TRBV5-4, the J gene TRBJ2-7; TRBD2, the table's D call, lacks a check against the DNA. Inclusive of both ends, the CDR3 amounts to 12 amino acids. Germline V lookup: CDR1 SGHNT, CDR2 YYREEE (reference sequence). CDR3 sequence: CASSLAGGDGRS.

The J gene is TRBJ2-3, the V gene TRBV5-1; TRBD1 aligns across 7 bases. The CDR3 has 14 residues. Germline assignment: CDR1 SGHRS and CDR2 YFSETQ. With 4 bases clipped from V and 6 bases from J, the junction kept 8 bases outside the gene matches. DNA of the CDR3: TGCGCCAGCAGCCTGACACCAGGGGGTGATACGCAGTATTTT. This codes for CASSLTPGGDTQYF.

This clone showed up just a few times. The CDR3 sequence: CASSPMGGPNYGYTF. For the CDR3, the DNA is TGTGCCAGCTCACCTATGGGGGGCCCTAACTATGGCTACACCTTC. The chain couples TRBV18 to TRBJ1-2; the D gene is possibly TRBD1 (6 bases). Germline CDR1 and CDR2: KGHSH and LQKENI. The ends were cut back, 3 bases at V and 0 bases at J, with 11 bases in the middle. The CDR3 loop spans 15 amino acids.

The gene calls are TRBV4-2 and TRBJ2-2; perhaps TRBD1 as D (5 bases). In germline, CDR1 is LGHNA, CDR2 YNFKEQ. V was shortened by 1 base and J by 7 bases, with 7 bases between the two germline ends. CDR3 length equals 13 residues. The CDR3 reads CASSQGRDGELFF. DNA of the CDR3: TGTGCCAGCAGCCAAGGCAGGGACGGGGAGCTGTTTTTT.

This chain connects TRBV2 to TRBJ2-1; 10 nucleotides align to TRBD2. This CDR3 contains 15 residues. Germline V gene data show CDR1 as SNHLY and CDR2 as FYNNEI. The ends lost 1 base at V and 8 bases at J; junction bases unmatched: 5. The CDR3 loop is CASSEGTSGTDEQFF. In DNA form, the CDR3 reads TGTGCCAGCAGTGAAGGGACTAGCGGCACCGATGAGCAGTTCTTC.

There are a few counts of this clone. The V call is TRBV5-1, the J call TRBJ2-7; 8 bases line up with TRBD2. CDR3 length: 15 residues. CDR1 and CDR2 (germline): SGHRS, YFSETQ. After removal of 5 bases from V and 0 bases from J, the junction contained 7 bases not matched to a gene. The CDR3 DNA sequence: TGCGCCAGCAGGAACGGGGGGGACGTCTCCTACGAGCAGTACTTC. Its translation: CASRNGGDVSYEQYF.

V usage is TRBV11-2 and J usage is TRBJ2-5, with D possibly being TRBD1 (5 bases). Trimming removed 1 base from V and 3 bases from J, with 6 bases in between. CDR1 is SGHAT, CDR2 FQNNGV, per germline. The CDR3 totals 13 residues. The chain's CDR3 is CASSLAREETQYF. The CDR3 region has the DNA TGTGCCAGCAGCTTAGCCAGGGAAGAGACCCAGTACTTC. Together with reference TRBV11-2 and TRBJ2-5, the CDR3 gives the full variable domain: EAGVAQSPRYKIIEKRQSVAFWCNPISGHATLYWYQQILGQGPKLLIQFQNNGVVDDSQLPKDRFSAERLKGVDSTLKIQPAKLEDSAVYLCASSLAREETQYFGPGTRLLVL.

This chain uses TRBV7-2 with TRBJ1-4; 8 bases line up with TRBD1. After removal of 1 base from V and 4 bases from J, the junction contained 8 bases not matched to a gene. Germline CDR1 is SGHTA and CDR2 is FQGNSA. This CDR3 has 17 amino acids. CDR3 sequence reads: CASSLVAGGLNNEKLFF. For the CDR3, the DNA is TGTGCCAGCAGCTTAGTTGCAGGGGGCCTGAATAATGAAAAACTGTTTTTT. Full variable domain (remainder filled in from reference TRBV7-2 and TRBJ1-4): GAGVSQSPSNKVTEKGKDVELRCDPISGHTALYWYRQSLGQGLEFLIYFQGNSAPDKSGLPSDRFSAERTGGSVSTLTIQRTQQEDSAVYLCASSLVAGGLNNEKLFFGSGTQLSVL.

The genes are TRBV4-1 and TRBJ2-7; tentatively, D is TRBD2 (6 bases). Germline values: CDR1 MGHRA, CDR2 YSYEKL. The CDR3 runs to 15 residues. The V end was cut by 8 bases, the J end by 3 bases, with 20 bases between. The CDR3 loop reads CASRSTGGEDYEQYF. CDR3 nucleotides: TGCGCCAGCCGCTCCACGGGCGGGGAGGACTACGAGCAGTACTTC.